This TCR beta chain was recovered during a study of OX40 agonist ivuxolimab in advanced cancers. For context, the study as a whole: Ivuxolimab was a fully human IgG2 agonistic monoclonal antibody targeting the costimulatory receptor OX40 (CD134). Intravenous ivuxolimab was administered to patients every 2 weeks at six dose levels: 0.01, 0.1, 0.3, 1.5, 3 and 10 mg/kg. Among the roughly 52 dose-escalation patients, approximately 20 had hepatocellular carcinoma, 15 or so melanoma, 9 renal cell carcinoma and 9 head and neck cancer. The dose-escalation cohort was 80% to 90% male with a mean age of about 58 years, ranging from 23 to 79. Patients were allowed to have had prior anti-PD-1, anti-PD-L1 or anti-CTLA-4 therapy, and around 40% of the dose-escalation patients had previously received checkpoint inhibitors. Partial responses were achieved by three dose-escalation patients, of whom one had hepatocellular carcinoma and two had cutaneous melanoma. The point of sequencing TCRbeta in the periphery was to test whether ivuxolimab changed TCR sequence diversity and drove clonal T-cell expansion. The paper describes the monotherapy dose-escalation part (N of about 47 patients) of the phase I trial of ivuxolimab. Overall results and qualifications from the work: In the 0.1-3.0 mg/kg groups, partial responders were among the patients with the lowest normalized peripheral clonal expansion, particularly in CD8+ T cells. After ivuxolimab, more expanded clones were found on average in CD8+ T cells than in CD4+ T cells. The antigen specificity of the clonally expanded peripheral T cells was not determined. Low levels of normalized T-cell clonal expansion were also seen in some patients who did not respond. At doses from 0.1 to 3.0 mg/kg, clonal expansion was seen in both CD4+ and CD8+ blood T cells between baseline and week 6.

The trial excluded patients who had a history of autoimmune disease or were on systemic immunosuppression. Peripheral blood for TCR sequencing was drawn from every dose cohort at baseline, at cycle 4 day 1 and at cycle 7 day 1. Samples were obtained from an open-label, multicenter, first-in-human phase I dose-escalation trial of ivuxolimab. Adults with locally advanced or metastatic head and neck squamous cell, hepatocellular, melanoma or renal cell carcinoma were enrolled in the trial. Before TCR sequencing, CD4+ T cells and CD8+ T cells were sorted from peripheral blood as separate populations. For sequencing of the TCRbeta CDR3 region, genomic DNA was extracted from the sorted cells. TCRbeta CDR3 regions were sequenced using the immunoSEQ Assay. In TCRdb, the immuneACCESS table is reduced to in-frame sequences with V and J assigned. These tables do not hold every clone; where another copy was compared, an unresolved V gene accounts for under half, and the others remain unexplained. The table for this sample lists 77,000 or so clones; around 90% of them were counted only once. 8% to 10% of the sample goes to the ten largest clones.

This clone is assessed as medium-sized (0.01 to 0.1%). Its antigen specificity is not known. Within one base of it there is no much larger clone, and no base qualities were kept. Sequences were derived from CD4+ or CD8+ T cells sorted from blood, sampled in a trial of the OX40 agonist ivuxolimab. The sequence was obtained from an adult with an advanced solid tumor such as melanoma, head and neck, liver or kidney cancer.

The nucleotide sequence is given as TGTGCCAGCAGTGAAGTCGGGGGGGCCGCAGATACGCAGTATTTT. The resulting protein is CASSEVGGAADTQYF. The sequence joins TRBV6-4 to TRBJ2-3; TRBD2 lines up with 8 middle nucleotides. V is cut back by 3 bases and J by 4 bases, with 6 bases in the junction unmatched. CDR1 and CDR2 are drawn from the germline V gene: MRHNA, SNTAGT. Reading from cysteine to phenylalanine, the CDR3 counts 15 amino acids. Of all the DNA, just the CDR3 is kept, 45 bases in frame from base 1.